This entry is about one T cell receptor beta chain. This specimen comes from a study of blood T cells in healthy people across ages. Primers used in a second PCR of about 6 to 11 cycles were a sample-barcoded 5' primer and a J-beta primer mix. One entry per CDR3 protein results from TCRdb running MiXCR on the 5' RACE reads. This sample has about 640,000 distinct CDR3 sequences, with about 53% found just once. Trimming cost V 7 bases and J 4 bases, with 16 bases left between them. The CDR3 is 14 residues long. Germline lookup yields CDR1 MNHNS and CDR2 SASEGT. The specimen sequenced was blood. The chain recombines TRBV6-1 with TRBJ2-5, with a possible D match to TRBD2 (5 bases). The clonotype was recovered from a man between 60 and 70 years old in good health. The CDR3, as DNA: TGTGCCAGCAAGATCGGGTCGGCGGGAGAGACCCAGTACTTC. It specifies CASKIGSAGETQYF.